These 11 T cell receptor beta chains originate from one sample sequenced in a study of T-cell memory formation after mild COVID-19. TCRdb fed the 5' RACE reads into MiXCR, producing one record per CDR3 protein. Of nearly 350,000 distinct CDR3 sequences listed, over 10% are singletons. Source material: PBMCs or a T cell subset sorted from them (not recorded which). These receptors all come from a man aged 18 to 30 who had mild COVID-19 (a few samples of this study predate the infection). Cell type and time point are not known.

J is TRBJ2-3 and V is TRBV11-2; 7 bases agree with TRBD2. Germline-derived CDR1 and CDR2 are SGHAT and FQNNGV. Trimming at V came to 5 bases and at J to 2 bases, leaving 4 bases not matched to a gene. The CDR3 consists of 14 residues. The CDR3 DNA is TGTGCCAGCAGCCCTAGACTAGCCACAGATACGCAGTATTTT. Translation: CASSPRLATDTQYF.

This clonotype was picked up a small number of times. The rearrangement joins TRBV11-3 to TRBJ2-7; D call uncertain. Germline lookup yields CDR1 SGHNT and CDR2 YENEEA. The CDR3 has 13 amino acids. Trimming removed 1 base from V and 7 bases from J, with 11 bases in between. In DNA, the CDR3 is TGTGCCAGCAGCTTAGGGCGGCAATCTGAGCAGTACTTC. Residues: CASSLGRQSEQYF.

This sequence joins TRBV5-1 and TRBJ2-7, with D perhaps matching TRBD2 (7 bases). V lost 0 bases and J 4 bases, leaving 11 bases between the germline ends. This CDR3 is 14 amino acids long. Germline V CDR1 and CDR2: SGHRS, YFSETQ. CDR3 DNA sequence: TGCGCCAGCAGCTTGGTGGCGGGGGCATACGAGCAGTACGTC. It yields the protein CASSLVAGAYEQYV.

This clonotype was seen only a few times. V usage is TRBV7-3 and J usage is TRBJ2-5; weak D call: TRBD1 (6 bases). Trimming took 2 bases from V and 5 from J, leaving 12 bases between them. CDR3 length: 14 amino acids. From germline, CDR1 is SGHTA and CDR2 FQGTGA. CDR3 in amino acids: CASSLLGGRETQYF. CDR3 in DNA: TGTGCCAGCAGCTTATTAGGGGGAAGGGAGACCCAGTACTTC.

This clonotype was detected only a few times. The rearrangement links TRBV5-1 to TRBJ1-1, with D hard to call. There are 14 residues in the CDR3. The germline V gene has CDR1 SGHRS and CDR2 YFSETQ. V gave up 0 bases and J gave up 3 bases, with 9 bases separating them. CDR3 nucleotide sequence: TGCGCCAGCAGCTTGGTGGGAATAGACACTGAAGCTTTCTTT. This codes for CASSLVGIDTEAFF.

The genes are TRBV14 and TRBJ1-1; 10 bases agree with TRBD1. The V segment lost 6 bases and the J segment 3 bases; nucleotides outside the gene matches: 4. The CDR3 sequence is 14 residues long. Germline-derived CDR1 and CDR2 are SGHDN and FVKESK. Here the CDR3 DNA reads TGTGCCAGCAGTGGACAGGGGGTGGACACTGAAGCTTTCTTT. It specifies CASSGQGVDTEAFF.

The sample holds a few counts of this clonotype. This rearrangement joins TRBV6-2 or TRBV6-3 to TRBJ2-5, with TRBD2 as a possible D gene (5 bases). Trimming left V 7 bases short and J 4 bases short, with 19 bases between. This CDR3 has 15 residues. Germline V gene sequence: CDR1 MNHEY, CDR2 SVGEGT. This CDR3 is CASIKEGGRAETQYF. CDR3 nucleotides: TGTGCCAGCATTAAAGAAGGAGGAAGGGCAGAGACCCAGTACTTC.

This clonotype has more than one count but fewer than ten. The rearrangement uses TRBV10-3 and TRBJ2-3; D gene ambiguous. In germline, CDR1 is ENHRY, CDR2 SYGVKD. The V end lost 4 bases, the J end lost 5 bases, and 22 bases lay between the germline ends. This CDR3 spans 17 amino acids. This chain's CDR3 is CAISGRILATPGDTQYF. In DNA form, the CDR3 reads TGTGCCATCAGTGGACGGATCTTGGCGACCCCTGGAGATACGCAGTATTTT.

This clonotype was counted ten times or more. The rearrangement uses TRBV2 and TRBJ2-3, with 7 bases lining up with TRBD2. Germline assignment: CDR1 SNHLY and CDR2 FYNNEI. The CDR3 extends over 15 amino acids. V was clipped by 7 bases and J by 5 bases; unmatched bases: 12. The CDR3 protein is CASKRLASRLDTQYF. The DNA for the CDR3 is TGTGCCAGCAAAAGACTAGCCTCGCGTTTAGATACGCAGTATTTT.

The genes are TRBV20-1 and TRBJ2-1; TRBD2 matches 9 bases. Trimming at V came to 1 base and at J to 5 bases, leaving 6 bases not matched to a gene. Germline-derived CDR1 and CDR2 are DFQATT and SNEGSKA (reference sequence). The CDR3 spans 15 residues. This CDR3 reads CSARGGGGANNEQFF. CDR3 coding DNA: TGCAGTGCTAGAGGAGGCGGGGGGGCCAACAATGAGCAGTTCTTC.

This clonotype has ten or more counts. One end of the junction does not line up with germline, which may come from a read error. The chain couples TRBV5-1 to TRBJ2-7, with 9 nucleotides matching TRBD1. The CDR3 spans 14 residues. Germline loops: CDR1 SGHRS, CDR2 YFSETQ. The CDR3, as DNA: TGTGCCAGCAGTACCGGGACAGGGATCTACGAGCAGTACTTC. Translation: CASSTGTGIYEQYF.